This is a list of T cell receptor beta chains from one sample in a study of blood T cell repertoires in COVID-19. Generated by immunoSEQ multiplex PCR, the TCRdb table keeps only in-frame clones and is missing some. This sample has 200,000 to 250,000 clones, with around 80% found just once. Sequenced: peripheral blood. Receptor source: an older woman with acute or convalescent COVID-19. Each CDR3 is given with its conserved first and last residue. A D gene is named only where the DNA matches it firmly. A row's size may be missing; if present it is once, few, many or a size class.

TGTGCCAGCAGCTCCGAACAGGGGGCCTTGGAGACCCAGTACTTC | CASSSEQGALETQYF | TRBJ2-5 | NA | TRBV7-3 | TRBD1
TGTGCCAGCAGCCAAGAAAGTCTAGGCTCCTACGAGCAGTACTTC | CASSQESLGSYEQYF | TRBJ2-7 | NA | TRBV3-1/TRBV3-2 | NA
TGTGCCAGCAGCCCGGAATCGGGACTAGCGAACACAGATACGCAGTATTTT | CASSPESGLANTDTQYF | TRBJ2-3 | NA | TRBV4-2 | TRBD2
TGTGCCAGCAGCGCCGGGACAGGGGCGGAGACCCAGTACTTC | CASSAGTGAETQYF | TRBJ2-5 | NA | TRBV9 | TRBD1
TGCGCCAGCAGCTTGGCAGGCTCTGGAAACACCATATATTTT | CASSLAGSGNTIYF | TRBJ1-3 | few | TRBV5-1 | NA
TGCGCCAGCAGCCAAGACGACAATCGACTAGCGGGAAGACCAAACATTCAGTACTTC | CASSQDDNRLAGRPNIQYF | TRBJ2-4 | NA | TRBV4-1 | TRBD2
TGTGCCAGCAGCTTGGGGTTGCGGACTAGCGGGAGTTATGAGCAGTTCTTC | CASSLGLRTSGSYEQFF | TRBJ2-1 | NA | TRBV5-4 | TRBD2
TGTGCCAGCAGTTTGGGGACTCCTGAAGCTTTCTTT | CASSLGTPEAFF | TRBJ1-1 | NA | TRBV28 | NA
TGCGCCAGCGGCAGACAGGCAACTAATGAAAAACTGTTTTTT | CASGRQATNEKLFF | TRBJ1-4 | NA | TRBV5-1 | NA
TGTGCCAGCAGCCCCAGGGGAGCCTTGAACACTGAAGCTTTCTTT | CASSPRGALNTEAFF | TRBJ1-1 | once | TRBV11-2 | NA
TGTGCCAGCAGGGGACAGAGCTCCTACGAGCAGTACTTC | CASRGQSSYEQYF | TRBJ2-7 | NA | TRBV6-6 | TRBD1
TGTGCCAGTAGTACACCGGGGACTAGCGGCACAGATACGCAGTATTTT | CASSTPGTSGTDTQYF | TRBJ2-3 | few | TRBV19 | TRBD2